Listed below are T cell receptor beta chains from one sample, sequenced in a study of T cells in localized non-small cell lung cancer. TCRdb keeps only in-frame clones here, not all; method: immunoSEQ multiplex PCR. The sample holds 2,100 or so clones, around a third seen once. The specimen was lung tumor tissue, collected before any cancer treatment. Receptor source: a man aged 35 to 70 with stage I lung adenocarcinoma. CDR3s include the opening cysteine and the closing phenylalanine or tryptophan. Fields, in order: J gene, clone size, V gene, D gene, CDR3 DNA, CDR3 protein. D genes are given only for firm matches. The listing skips clone size in some rows; elsewhere it reads once, few, many or a size class.

TRBJ2-7,once,TRBV19,TRBD1,TGTGCCAGTAATAACCGGGACAGGGGGCTCTCCTACGAGCAGTACTTC,CASNNRDRGLSYEQYF
TRBJ1-4,few,TRBV6-8,-,TGTGCCAGCAGTCCCCGAGCGGGTGATGAAAAACTGTTTTTT,CASSPRAGDEKLFF
TRBJ2-7,-,TRBV9,TRBD1,TGTGCCAGCAGCGTAGGTCCAGGGGGCTACGAGCAGTACTTC,CASSVGPGGYEQYF
TRBJ1-1,-,TRBV6-8,TRBD1,TGTGCCAGCAGTTATTTTCGTCCGGGACAGGGGCTTAACACTGAAGCTTTCTTT,CASSYFRPGQGLNTEAFF
TRBJ2-5,-,TRBV29-1,-,TGCAGCGTTCTTGATGGGGGCTTTGATGAGACCCAGTACTTC,CSVLDGGFDETQYF
TRBJ1-2,-,TRBV28,-,TGTGCCAGCACGGGGGACAACTATGGCTACACCTTC,CASTGDNYGYTF
TRBJ2-1,-,TRBV15,TRBD2,TGTGCCACCAGCAGGACTCGCGGACTAGCGGGAGGACCCAGCTCCTACAATGAGCAGTTCTTC,CATSRTRGLAGGPSSYNEQFF
TRBJ2-3,few,TRBV11-3,-,TGTGCCAGCAGCTTGGAATTGGCGGGTCGGGAGAATGGAGATACGCAGTATTTT,CASSLELAGRENGDTQYF
TRBJ2-1,-,TRBV25-1,-,TGTGCCAGCAGCCTCATCGGGGGCGCGGCTTACAATGAGCAGTTCTTC,CASSLIGGAAYNEQFF
TRBJ1-4,-,TRBV30,-,TGTGCCTGGAGTACTAATGAAAAACTGTTTTTT,CAWSTNEKLFF
TRBJ1-1,-,TRBV6-8,-,TGTGCCATCAGGGACATTTCTGGGAACACTGAAGCTTTCTTT,CAIRDISGNTEAFF
TRBJ2-3,-,TRBV28,-,TGTGCCAGCAGCCTAGGCCCAGATACGCAGTATTTT,CASSLGPDTQYF
TRBJ2-3,medium-sized,TRBV11-3,TRBD2,TGTGCCAGCAGCTTAGGACTGTCGGTCGGGGGGGGTACAGATACGCAGTATTTT,CASSLGLSVGGGTDTQYF
TRBJ2-7,-,TRBV6-8,-,TGTGCCAGCAGCCGATACAGGTCCGAGCAGTACTTC,CASSRYRSEQYF
TRBJ2-1,-,TRBV29-1,TRBD2,TGCAGCGTTGATATAGCGGGAACGTACAATGAGCAGTTCTTC,CSVDIAGTYNEQFF
TRBJ1-3,-,TRBV1,-,TGCACCAGCAGCCAAGATAATCTACCGTCTGGAAACACCATATATTTT,CTSSQDNLPSGNTIYF
TRBJ2-1,large,TRBV6-8,-,TGTGCCAGCAGTTTTGGCCCAGCCCCCTCCAATGAGCAGTTCTTC,CASSFGPAPSNEQFF
TRBJ1-4,medium-sized,TRBV11-3,TRBD1,TGTGCCAGCAGCTTAGATCTAGGGGACAGCCCACGGAAACTGTTTTTT,CASSLDLGDSPRKLFF
TRBJ1-1,medium-sized,TRBV11-3,-,TGTGCCAGCAGCTTAGAAAGGGAGAAGGCTGAAGCTTTCTTT,CASSLEREKAEAFF
TRBJ2-2,-,TRBV30,-,TGTGCCTGGAGGGTCGATGGGGGTGGGGAGCTGTTTTTT,CAWRVDGGGELFF
TRBJ1-4,-,TRBV18,-,TGTGCCAGCTCACCAGGGGGTGAAAAACTGTTTTTT,CASSPGGEKLFF
TRBJ2-1,-,TRBV29-1,TRBD2,TGCAGCGGGGCGCTTCGGCTAGCGGGATCGGTTAATGAGCAGTTCTTC,CSGALRLAGSVNEQFF
TRBJ1-4,few,TRBV11-1,TRBD1,TGTGCCAGCAGCTTAGGACAGGGGGCGAATGTTAACGAAAAACTGTTTTTT,CASSLGQGANVNEKLFF
TRBJ1-6,few,TRBV14,-,TGTGCCAGCAGGCGACGAAGAGTTCGCCTCCCCCCCCTCCACTTT,CASRRRRVRLPPLHF
TRBJ1-2,-,TRBV11-3,-,TGTGCCAGCAGCTTAGGAACAGGGTACTATGGCTACACCTTC,CASSLGTGYYGYTF
TRBJ1-1,-,TRBV30,TRBD1,TGTGCCTGGAGTAACAGGGGTTTCGGGAACACTGAAGCTTTCTTT,CAWSNRGFGNTEAFF
TRBJ1-4,-,TRBV9,-,TGTGCCAGCAGCGGCGAGAACAATGAAAAACTGTTTTTT,CASSGENNEKLFF
TRBJ2-5,medium-sized,TRBV9,-,TGTGCCAGCAGCTATATCGGAGGAGCTCAAGAGACCCAGTACTTC,CASSYIGGAQETQYF
TRBJ1-1,-,TRBV18,-,TGTGCCAGCTCACGATCAGGGATCCTGAACACTGAAGCTTTCTTT,CASSRSGILNTEAFF
TRBJ2-5,few,TRBV10-3,TRBD2,TGTGCCATCAGTGAGTCAGCTAGCGGGGGGGAAGAGACCCAGTACTTC,CAISESASGGEETQYF
TRBJ1-1,few,TRBV4-1,-,TGCGCCAGCAGCCAAGAAACGGCAGGAAACACTGAAGCTTTCTTT,CASSQETAGNTEAFF
TRBJ1-5,few,TRBV6-8,-,TGTGCCAGCAGTTACTCCAAGACCGGCCAGCCCCAGCATTTT,CASSYSKTGQPQHF
TRBJ2-1,large,TRBV9,TRBD2,TGTGCCAGCAGCACAGCCGGGACTAGCGTTAATGAGCAGTTCTTC,CASSTAGTSVNEQFF
TRBJ1-1,medium-sized,TRBV6-8,-,TGTGCCAGCAGGTCCGGGACAATCACTGAAGCTTTCTTT,CASRSGTITEAFF
TRBJ1-1,few,TRBV9,-,TGTGCCAGCGGAGTACAGGGTTCCAACACTGAAGCTTTCTTT,CASGVQGSNTEAFF
TRBJ2-5,few,TRBV9,TRBD2,TGTGCCAGCAGCGTAGATATACTAGCGGGAGTGACCCAGTACTTC,CASSVDILAGVTQYF
TRBJ2-7,medium-sized,TRBV6-8,-,TGTGCCAGCAGTGCCGACAGGACAATTGACAAGCAGTACTTC,CASSADRTIDKQYF
TRBJ1-4,-,TRBV4-1,-,TGCGCCAACAGCCAACAGGCCATGGCAACTAATGAAAAACTGTTTTTT,CANSQQAMATNEKLFF
TRBJ1-2,medium-sized,TRBV11-3,-,TGTGCCAGCAGCTTAGTCAACAGTAACTATGGCTACACCTTC,CASSLVNSNYGYTF
TRBJ2-2,-,TRBV11-3,-,TGTGCCAGCAGCTCGACAGGGAGGCAAAACACCGGGGAGCTGTTTTTT,CASSSTGRQNTGELFF
TRBJ2-1,-,TRBV5-1,TRBD1,TGCGCCAGCAGCTTGAGAACAGACAGGGGGAATGAGCAGTTCTTC,CASSLRTDRGNEQFF